The rows below give T cell receptor beta chains drawn from one sample of a study of blood T cell repertoires in COVID-19. Assay used: immunoSEQ multiplex PCR; TCRdb lists only in-frame clones, some missing. The sample has some 97,000 clones; roughly nine tenths are singletons. The sequenced sample consisted of peripheral blood. The receptor source for this set is a man aged 45 to 65 with active COVID-19. Each CDR3 is given with its conserved first and last residue. The D gene is left open where the match is weak. Clone size appears in some rows only: once, few, many, or a class for an expanded clone.

-,TRBJ2-7,TRBV5-6,TRBD1,TGTGCCAGCAGCTTCATAGGACAGGGGTATTTCGAGCAGTACTTC,CASSFIGQGYFEQYF
-,TRBJ1-2,TRBV24-1,TRBD1,TGTGCCACCAGTGATGTCGGGACAGGGACGAATGGCTACACCTTC,CATSDVGTGTNGYTF
-,TRBJ2-6,TRBV4-1,TRBD1,TGCGCCAGCAGCCAAGGACAGGGGGCTTATGGGGCCAACGTCCTGACTTTC,CASSQGQGAYGANVLTF
-,TRBJ2-1,TRBV7-2,TRBD2,TGTGCCAGCAGCTTAGAACCAGCGGGGGGCGAGCAGTTCTTC,CASSLEPAGGEQFF
-,TRBJ1-3,TRBV15,-,TGTGCCACCAGCAGAGACAGGGCGGCTGGAAACACCATATATTTT,CATSRDRAAGNTIYF
once,TRBJ2-1,TRBV7-3,-,TGTGCCAGCAGCTTAGGAGAGGCCGGGAATGAGCAGTTCTTC,CASSLGEAGNEQFF
-,TRBJ1-6,TRBV5-1,-,TGCGCCAGCAGCTTGGGACAGGATAATTCACCCCTCCACTTT,CASSLGQDNSPLHF
-,TRBJ1-5,TRBV19,TRBD1,TGTGCCACTACGCAGGGACAGGGATCCTTTAGCAATCAGCCCCAGCATTTT,CATTQGQGSFSNQPQHF
-,TRBJ2-7,TRBV6-1,TRBD1,TGTGCCAGCAGTGACCCGACAGGGAAAGCCTACGAGCAGTACTTC,CASSDPTGKAYEQYF
-,TRBJ2-1,TRBV5-4,-,TGTGCCAGCAGCTTGGCCCGCGGTAGCTCCTACAATGAGCAGTTCTTC,CASSLARGSSYNEQFF
-,TRBJ1-6,TRBV9,TRBD1,TGTGCCAGCAGCGGAGGGACAGTTAATTCACCCCTCCACTTT,CASSGGTVNSPLHF